This T cell receptor beta chain appears in the sequencing data of a study of blood T cell repertoires in COVID-19. V trimming: 3 bases; J trimming: 1 base; junction bases outside the gene matches: 8. The CDR3 contains 19 residues. Germline V gives CDR1 SGHAT, CDR2 FQNNGV. Only in-frame clones appear in the TCRdb table, and some are missing; sequencing was by immunoSEQ multiplex PCR. The data show 100,000 to 150,000 clones, about 81% seen once. The sample consisted of peripheral blood. The sequence was obtained from an elderly woman with acute or convalescent COVID-19. This sequence joins TRBV11-2 and TRBJ2-3; 15 nucleotides agree with TRBD2. DNA of the CDR3: TGTGCCAGCAGCTTCTGGACTAGCGGGAGGGCGTTTGGCACAGATACGCAGTATTTT. Its protein is CASSFWTSGRAFGTDTQYF. The full variable domain, rest sourced from reference TRBV11-2 and TRBJ2-3, is EAGVAQSPRYKIIEKRQSVAFWCNPISGHATLYWYQQILGQGPKLLIQFQNNGVVDDSQLPKDRFSAERLKGVDSTLKIQPAKLEDSAVYLCASSFWTSGRAFGTDTQYFGPGTRLTVL.